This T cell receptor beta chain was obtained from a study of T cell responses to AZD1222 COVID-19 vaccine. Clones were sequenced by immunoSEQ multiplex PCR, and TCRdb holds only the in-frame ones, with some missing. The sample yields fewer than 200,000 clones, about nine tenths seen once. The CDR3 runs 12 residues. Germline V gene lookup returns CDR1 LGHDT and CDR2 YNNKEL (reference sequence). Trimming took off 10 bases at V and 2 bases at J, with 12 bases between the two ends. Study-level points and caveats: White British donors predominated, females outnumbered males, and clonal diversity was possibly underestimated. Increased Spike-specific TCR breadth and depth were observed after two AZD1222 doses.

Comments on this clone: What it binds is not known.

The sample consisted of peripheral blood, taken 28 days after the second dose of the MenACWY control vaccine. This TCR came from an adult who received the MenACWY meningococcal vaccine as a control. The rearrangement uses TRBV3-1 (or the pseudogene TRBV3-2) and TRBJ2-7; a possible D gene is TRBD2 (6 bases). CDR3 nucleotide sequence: TGTGCCAAGGAGCGGGTACCCTACGAGCAGTACTTC. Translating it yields CAKERVPYEQYF.